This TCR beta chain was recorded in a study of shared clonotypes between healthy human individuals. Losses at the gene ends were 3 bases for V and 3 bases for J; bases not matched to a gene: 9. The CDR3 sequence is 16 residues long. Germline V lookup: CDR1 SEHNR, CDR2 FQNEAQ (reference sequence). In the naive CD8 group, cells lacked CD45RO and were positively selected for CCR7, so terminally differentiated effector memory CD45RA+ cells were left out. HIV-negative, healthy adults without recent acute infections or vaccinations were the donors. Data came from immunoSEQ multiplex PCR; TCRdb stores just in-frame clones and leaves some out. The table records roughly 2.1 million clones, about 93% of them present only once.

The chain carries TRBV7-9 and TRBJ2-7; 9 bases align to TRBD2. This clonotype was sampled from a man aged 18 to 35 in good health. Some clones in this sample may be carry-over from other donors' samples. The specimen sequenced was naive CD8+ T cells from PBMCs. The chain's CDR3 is CASSFVREGLGYEQYF. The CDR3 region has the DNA TGTGCCAGCAGCTTTGTGCGGGAGGGCCTGGGCTACGAGCAGTACTTC.